A single sample gave rise to the 2 T cell receptor beta chains below, sequenced in a study of blood T cell repertoires in COVID-19 (TCRdb year 2020). Library method: the immunoSEQ multiplex PCR assay. TCRdb obtained this table from immuneACCESS and retained in-frame rearrangements with V and J assigned. These tables miss some clones; where compared with another copy, unresolved V genes account for less than half of the shortfall, and the remainder is unexplained. Recorded for this sample are fewer than 250,000 clones; roughly 82% of them occurred a single time. Approximately 12% of the sample lies in the top ten. Sequenced sample: peripheral blood. These receptors were obtained from a woman aged 40 to 50 with acute or convalescent COVID-19.

The V call is TRBV18, the J call TRBJ1-1, with 11 bases aligning to TRBD1. The V gene end was trimmed by 5 bases and the J gene end by 9 bases; junction bases not matched to a gene: 8. Germline V gene lookup returns CDR1 KGHSH and CDR2 LQKENI. The CDR3 totals 14 residues. The DNA for the CDR3 is TGTGCCAGCTCAGCAGGACAGGGGGCGGTGAAAGCTTTCTTT. Protein product: CASSAGQGAVKAFF.

This chain links TRBV6-5 with TRBJ1-2, with 10 bases that match TRBD1. Looked up from germline, CDR1 is MNHEY and CDR2 is SVGAGI. This CDR3 region has 13 residues. The V segment lost 8 bases and the J segment 4 bases; nucleotides outside the gene matches: 4. The CDR3 DNA reads as TGTGCCAGCGGGGGGGACAGGGGCTATGGCTACACCTTC. Protein product: CASGGDRGYGYTF.